The clone carrying this T cell receptor beta chain was picked up many times. The record originates from a study of human T cells and chemical hapten exposure. Study details: Per-sample TCR yields varied mainly from small pooled library volume differences.

One entry per CDR3 protein results from TCRdb running MiXCR on the RACE reads. The sample holds fewer than 400,000 distinct CDR3 sequences, approximately 6.9% seen once. Indicated time point: patch test 1, 2 weeks after DPC sensitization. Treatment specified: therapeutic diphenylcyclopropenone sensitization with weekly scalp DPC. Whole blood, unfractionated, served as the material for total RNA extraction. Trimming at V came to 7 bases and at J to 7 bases, leaving 6 bases not matched to a gene. This CDR3 spans 13 amino acids. The receptor comes from a woman aged 18 to 35 with alopecia areata. Some clones in this sample may be carry-over from other donors' samples. Sample: whole blood, taken in connection with sensitization to the hapten diphenylcyclopropenone (DPC). The V call is TRBV12-3 or TRBV12-4, the J call TRBJ1-4; TRBD1 aligns across 7 bases. The CDR3 coding sequence is TGTGCCAGCAAGACAGGGCGTGGTGAAAAACTGTTTTTT. Translating it yields CASKTGRGEKLFF.